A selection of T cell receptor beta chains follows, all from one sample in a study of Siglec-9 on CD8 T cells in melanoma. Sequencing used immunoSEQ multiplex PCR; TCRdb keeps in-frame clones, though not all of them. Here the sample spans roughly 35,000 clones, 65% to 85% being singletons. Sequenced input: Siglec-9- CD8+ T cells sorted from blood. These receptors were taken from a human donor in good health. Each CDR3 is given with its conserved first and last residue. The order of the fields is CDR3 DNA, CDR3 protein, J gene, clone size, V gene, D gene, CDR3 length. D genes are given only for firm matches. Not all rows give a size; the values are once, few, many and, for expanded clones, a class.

TGCAGCGTTGATAGTTTCGGCAGCCCCTCCCAAGAGCAGTTCTTC	CSVDSFGSPSQEQFF	TRBJ2-1	-	TRBV29-1	-	15
TGTGCCTGGAGTTCCTCGGGGCTCAGTTATAGCACCTTC	CAWSSSGLSYSTF	TRBJ1-2	-	TRBV30	-	13
TGTGCCAGCAGCCCCCACACTAGCGGCCCCTACGAGCAGTACTTC	CASSPHTSGPYEQYF	TRBJ2-7	once	TRBV7-6	TRBD2	15
TGTGCCAGCAGTTCCTTAGCGGGAGGCGACATCTACGAGCAGTACTTC	CASSSLAGGDIYEQYF	TRBJ2-7	-	TRBV27	TRBD2	16
TGTGCCAGCAGCCAAGACCTCCGACAGGGGTTAGATACGCAGTATTTT	CASSQDLRQGLDTQYF	TRBJ2-3	once	TRBV4-2	TRBD1	16
TGTGCCACGATGACTAGCGGGGGCCTTTGGAGCGAGCAGTACTTC	CATMTSGGLWSEQYF	TRBJ2-7	once	TRBV6-5	TRBD2	15
TGTGCCAGCACTTCTCTCTATTTTGGGGGACCTACAGATACGCAGTATTTT	CASTSLYFGGPTDTQYF	TRBJ2-3	once	TRBV28	-	17
TGTGCCAGCAGTCCTCTAGCGGGCGGCCGTTCCAATGAGCAGTTCTTC	CASSPLAGGRSNEQFF	TRBJ2-1	-	TRBV6-6	TRBD2	16
TGTGCCAGCAGTTGGAATCCTCATACCAATGAGCAGTTCTTC	CASSWNPHTNEQFF	TRBJ2-1	-	TRBV27	-	14
TGTGCCAGCAGTACTGACAGGGGGTGGTCGGACACTGAAGCTTTCTTT	CASSTDRGWSDTEAFF	TRBJ1-1	-	TRBV28	TRBD1	16
TGCAGCGTTTCGAACCCGCCGGAGACCCAGTACTTC	CSVSNPPETQYF	TRBJ2-5	-	TRBV29-1	-	12